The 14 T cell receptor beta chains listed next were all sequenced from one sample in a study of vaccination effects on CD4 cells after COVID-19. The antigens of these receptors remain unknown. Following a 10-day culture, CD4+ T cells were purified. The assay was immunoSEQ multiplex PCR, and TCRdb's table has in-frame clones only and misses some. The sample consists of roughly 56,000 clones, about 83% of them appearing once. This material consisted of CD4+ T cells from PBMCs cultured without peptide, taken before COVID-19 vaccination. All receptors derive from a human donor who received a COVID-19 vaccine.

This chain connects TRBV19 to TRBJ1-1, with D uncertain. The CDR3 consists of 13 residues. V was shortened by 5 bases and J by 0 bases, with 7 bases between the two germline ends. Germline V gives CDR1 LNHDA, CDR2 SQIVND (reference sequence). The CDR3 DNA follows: TGTGCCAGTAGTCTCGGCGTGAACACTGAAGCTTTCTTT. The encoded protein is CASSLGVNTEAFF.

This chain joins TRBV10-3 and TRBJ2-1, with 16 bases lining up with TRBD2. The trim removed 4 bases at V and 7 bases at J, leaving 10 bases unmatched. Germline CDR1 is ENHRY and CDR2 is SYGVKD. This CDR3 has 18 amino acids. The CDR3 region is CAISGGLAGGQTSNEQFF. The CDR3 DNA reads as TGTGCCATCAGTGGGGGACTAGCGGGGGGGCAGACGTCGAATGAGCAGTTCTTC.

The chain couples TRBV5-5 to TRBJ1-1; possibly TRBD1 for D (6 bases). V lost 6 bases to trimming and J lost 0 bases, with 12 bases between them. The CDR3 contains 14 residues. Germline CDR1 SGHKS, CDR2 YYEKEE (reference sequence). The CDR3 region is CASNFSGVNTEAFF. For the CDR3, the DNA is TGTGCCAGCAACTTTTCAGGGGTGAACACTGAAGCTTTCTTT.

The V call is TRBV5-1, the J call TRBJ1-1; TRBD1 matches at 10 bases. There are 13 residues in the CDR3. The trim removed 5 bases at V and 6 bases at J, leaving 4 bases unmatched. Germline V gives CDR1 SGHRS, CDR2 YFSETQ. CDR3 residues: CASRTGQGAEAFF. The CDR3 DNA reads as TGCGCCAGCAGGACCGGACAGGGGGCTGAAGCTTTCTTT. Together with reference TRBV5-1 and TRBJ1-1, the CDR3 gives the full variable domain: KAGVTQTPRYLIKTRGQQVTLSCSPISGHRSVSWYQQTPGQGLQFLFEYFSETQRNKGNFPGRFSGRQFSNSRSEMNVSTLELGDSALYLCASRTGQGAEAFFGQGTRLTVV.

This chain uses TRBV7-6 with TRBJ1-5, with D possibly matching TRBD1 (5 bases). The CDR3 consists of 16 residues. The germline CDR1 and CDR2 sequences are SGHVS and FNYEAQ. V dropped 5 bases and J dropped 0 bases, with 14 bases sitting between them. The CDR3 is CASSPSPRASNQPQHF. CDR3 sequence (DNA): TGTGCCAGCAGCCCCTCCCCCAGGGCTAGCAATCAGCCCCAGCATTTT.

CDR3 loop: CASSHPSGTSGYNEQFF. CDR3 DNA: TGTGCCAGCTCACACCCCTCCGGGACTAGCGGTTACAATGAGCAGTTCTTC. The chain is built from TRBV18 and TRBJ2-1; 11 bases line up with TRBD2. From germline, CDR1 is KGHSH and CDR2 LQKENI. CDR3 length equals 17 residues. Germline trimming cut 4 bases from V and 4 bases from J; bases unmatched to any gene: 9.

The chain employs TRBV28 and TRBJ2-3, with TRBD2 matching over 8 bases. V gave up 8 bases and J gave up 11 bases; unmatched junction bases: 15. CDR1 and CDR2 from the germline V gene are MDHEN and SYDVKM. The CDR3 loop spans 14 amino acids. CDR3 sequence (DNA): TGTGCCAGCGCCCTAGCGGGCTCCCTATCGGTGCAGTATTTT. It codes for CASALAGSLSVQYF.

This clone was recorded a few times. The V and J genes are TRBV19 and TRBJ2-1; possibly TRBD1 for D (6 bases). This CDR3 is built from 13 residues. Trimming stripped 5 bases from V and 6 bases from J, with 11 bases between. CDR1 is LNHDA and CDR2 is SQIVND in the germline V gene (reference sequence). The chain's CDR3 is CASSRVQGNEQFF. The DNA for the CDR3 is TGTGCCAGTAGTCGTGTACAGGGCAATGAGCAGTTCTTC.

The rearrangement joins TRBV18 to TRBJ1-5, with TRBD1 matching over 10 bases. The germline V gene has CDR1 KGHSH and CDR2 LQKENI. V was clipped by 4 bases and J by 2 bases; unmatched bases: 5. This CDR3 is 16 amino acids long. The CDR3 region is CASSRDRGGGNQPQHF. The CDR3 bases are TGTGCCAGCTCACGGGACAGGGGCGGTGGCAATCAGCCCCAGCATTTT.

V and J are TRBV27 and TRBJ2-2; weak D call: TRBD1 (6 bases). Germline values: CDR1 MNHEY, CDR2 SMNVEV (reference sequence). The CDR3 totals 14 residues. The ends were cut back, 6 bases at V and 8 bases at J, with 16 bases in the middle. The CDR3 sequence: CASRRTALVGELFF. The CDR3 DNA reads TGTGCCAGCAGAAGGACAGCCCTGGTGGGGGAGCTGTTTTTT.

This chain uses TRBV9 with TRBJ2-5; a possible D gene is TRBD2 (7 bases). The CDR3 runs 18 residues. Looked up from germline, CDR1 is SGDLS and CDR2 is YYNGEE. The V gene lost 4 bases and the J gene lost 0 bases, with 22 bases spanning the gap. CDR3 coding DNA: TGTGCCAGCAGCCCCCAGGGGCTAGCGGCATCGTACCAAGAGACCCAGTACTTC. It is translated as CASSPQGLAASYQETQYF.

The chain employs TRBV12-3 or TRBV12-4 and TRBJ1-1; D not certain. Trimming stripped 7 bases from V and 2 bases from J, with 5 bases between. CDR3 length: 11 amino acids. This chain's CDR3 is CASTTNTEAFF. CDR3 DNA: TGTGCCAGCACCACAAACACTGAAGCTTTCTTT.

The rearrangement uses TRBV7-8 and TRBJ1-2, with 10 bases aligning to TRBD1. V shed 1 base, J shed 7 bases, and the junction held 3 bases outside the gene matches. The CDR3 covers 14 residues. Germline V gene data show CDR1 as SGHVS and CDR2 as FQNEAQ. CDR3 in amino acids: CASSLGQGARGYTF. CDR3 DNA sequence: TGTGCCAGCAGCTTAGGACAGGGGGCGCGTGGCTACACCTTC.

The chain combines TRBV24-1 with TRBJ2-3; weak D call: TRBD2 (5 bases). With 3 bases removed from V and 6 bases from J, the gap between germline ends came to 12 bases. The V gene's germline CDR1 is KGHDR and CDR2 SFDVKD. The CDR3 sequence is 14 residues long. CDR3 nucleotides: TGTGCCACCAGTGATCCCGCGGGTGAGGATACGCAGTATTTT. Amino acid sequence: CATSDPAGEDTQYF.